The 30 T cell receptor beta chains given below trace back to one sample, sequenced in a study of blood T cell repertoires in COVID-19. Libraries were prepared by immunoSEQ multiplex PCR; TCRdb keeps only in-frame clonotypes and omits some of them. The sample contains some 150,000 clones, roughly 88% of which appear only once. The sample comprised peripheral blood. The receptor source for this set is a woman aged 55-70 years with acute or convalescent COVID-19.

This chain links TRBV28 with TRBJ2-3; D is perhaps TRBD2 (6 bases). Germline V gene lookup returns CDR1 MDHEN and CDR2 SYDVKM. The CDR3 is made up of 17 amino acids. The ends were cut back, 3 bases at V and 0 bases at J, with 16 bases in the middle. CDR3 protein: CASSFSRGGGSTDTQYF. CDR3 nucleotides: TGTGCCAGCAGTTTTTCAAGGGGAGGCGGTAGCACAGATACGCAGTATTTT.

V and J are TRBV27 and TRBJ1-2; a weak D match, TRBD1 (5 bases). CDR1 and CDR2 from the germline V gene are MNHEY and SMNVEV (reference sequence). Trimming cost V 4 bases and J 4 bases, with 10 bases left between them. The CDR3 has 13 residues. The CDR3: CASSSRVGYGYTF. The CDR3 DNA sequence: TGTGCCAGCAGTTCCAGGGTTGGCTATGGCTACACCTTC.

This sequence joins TRBV19 and TRBJ1-3; D is ambiguous. Trimming took 5 bases from V and 4 from J, leaving 21 bases between them. Germline loops: CDR1 LNHDA, CDR2 SQIVND (reference sequence). The CDR3 has 17 amino acids. Here the CDR3 DNA reads TGTGCCAGTAGTGGGCTAAAAGGCCCCACAGAAGGAAACACCATATATTTT. It codes for CASSGLKGPTEGNTIYF. The full variable domain, with the rest looked up from reference TRBV19 and TRBJ1-3, is DGGITQSPKYLFRKEGQNVTLSCEQNLNHDAMYWYRQDPGQGLRLIYYSQIVNDFQKGDIAEGYSVSREKKESFPLTVTSAQKNPTAFYLCASSGLKGPTEGNTIYFGEGSWLTVV.

The CDR3 sequence: CASSYPTPGTEVPNTEAFF. For the CDR3, the DNA is TGTGCCAGCAGTTACCCCACTCCCGGGACAGAAGTACCGAACACTGAAGCTTTCTTT. This chain links TRBV6-2 or TRBV6-3 with TRBJ1-1; 7 bases agree with TRBD1. The CDR3 spans 19 residues. V was clipped by 2 bases and J by 1 base; unmatched bases: 16. Germline V CDR1 and CDR2: MNHEY, SVGEGT.

The V gene is TRBV12-3 or TRBV12-4, the J gene TRBJ2-5; TRBD2 aligns across 8 bases. V was pared by 6 bases and J by 3 bases, with 3 bases of the junction left unmatched. The CDR3 extends over 13 amino acids. Here the CDR3 reads CASRHGGEETQYF. DNA of the CDR3: TGTGCCAGCAGGCACGGGGGGGAAGAGACCCAGTACTTC.

V is TRBV27 and J is TRBJ1-2; TRBD1 is a possible D gene (6 bases). The germline V gene has CDR1 MNHEY and CDR2 SMNVEV (reference sequence). The CDR3 is made up of 16 amino acids. V lost 7 bases and J lost 7, with 25 bases in between. In DNA, the CDR3 is TGTGCCAGCACCTACCGAGGGGGGGGAATGGGGTCTGGCTACACCTTC. Encoded protein: CASTYRGGGMGSGYTF.

The rearrangement links TRBV28 to TRBJ1-5; 8 positions agree with TRBD1. CDR3 size: 19 residues. Germline CDR1 is MDHEN and CDR2 is SYDVKM. The V and J ends lost 1 base and 0 bases, in that order; junction bases with no gene match: 11. The DNA for the CDR3 is TGTGCCAGCAGTTTATTGGACAGGGTGATGGGGTATAGCAATCAGCCCCAGCATTTT. The encoded protein is CASSLLDRVMGYSNQPQHF.

CDR3 amino acids: CASSNHRGGLLEKLFF. Written as DNA, the CDR3 is TGTGCCAGCAGCAACCACAGGGGGGGCCTCCTCGAAAAACTGTTTTTT. This rearrangement joins TRBV21-1 to TRBJ1-4; TRBD1 is the table's D call and was not checked against the DNA. TRBV21-1 is listed as a pseudogene. The CDR3 spans 16 residues.

The chain has TRBV5-1 and TRBJ2-3, with TRBD2 identical over 13 bases. The germline V gene encodes CDR1 SGHRS and CDR2 YFSETQ. V lost 0 bases and J lost 0; bases outside the gene matches: 4. The CDR3 has 18 amino acids. The chain's CDR3 is CASSLGTSGGRSTDTQYF. CDR3 sequence (DNA): TGCGCCAGCAGCTTGGGGACTAGCGGGGGCCGGAGCACAGATACGCAGTATTTT.

This sequence joins TRBV11-2 and TRBJ2-1; D is possibly TRBD2 (6 bases). CDR3 length equals 15 residues. Trimming removed 5 bases from V and 5 bases from J, with 16 bases in between. From germline, CDR1 is SGHAT and CDR2 FQNNGV. In DNA form, the CDR3 reads TGTGCCAGCAGCGCCCTCCCCGGGACTCACAATGAGCAGTTCTTC. Amino acids: CASSALPGTHNEQFF. The variable domain in full, completed from reference TRBV11-2 and TRBJ2-1, reads EAGVAQSPRYKIIEKRQSVAFWCNPISGHATLYWYQQILGQGPKLLIQFQNNGVVDDSQLPKDRFSAERLKGVDSTLKIQPAKLEDSAVYLCASSALPGTHNEQFFGPGTRLTVL.

The rearrangement joins TRBV19 to TRBJ1-5; 8 bases are shared with TRBD1. The V gene's germline CDR1 is LNHDA and CDR2 SQIVND (reference sequence). This CDR3 has 14 residues. V was pared by 6 bases and J by 2 bases, with 3 bases of the junction left unmatched. The CDR3 loop is CASSVQGGNQPQHF. The DNA of the CDR3 is TGTGCCAGTAGCGTACAGGGGGGCAATCAGCCCCAGCATTTT.

V gene TRBV9 combines with J gene TRBJ1-6; D gene uncertain. The CDR3 runs 18 residues. Trimming cost V 0 bases and J 3 bases, with 16 bases left between them. In germline, CDR1 is SGDLS, CDR2 YYNGEE. CDR3 residues: CASSVDTSGSGYNSPLHF. CDR3 coding DNA: TGTGCCAGCAGCGTAGATACGTCCGGGAGCGGCTATAATTCACCCCTCCACTTT.

This chain connects TRBV12-3 or TRBV12-4 to TRBJ1-1, with 7 nucleotides matching TRBD1. The length of the CDR3 is 13 residues. The trim removed 2 bases at V and 5 bases at J, leaving 2 bases unmatched. The CDR3 DNA is TGTGCCAGCAGTTTAAGGGGGCGGACTGAAGCTTTCTTT. Translation: CASSLRGRTEAFF.

The chain links TRBV9 to TRBJ2-1, with TRBD2 identical over 10 bases. The ends lost 2 bases at V and 7 bases at J; junction bases unmatched: 9. The CDR3 sequence is 16 residues long. Germline CDR1 SGDLS, CDR2 YYNGEE. Here the CDR3 DNA reads TGTGCCAGCAGCGTGGGTCTAGCGGGGGTGGTAAATGAGCAGTTCTTC. Translation gives CASSVGLAGVVNEQFF.

The V call is TRBV6-2 or TRBV6-3, the J call TRBJ1-5, with TRBD1 matching 10 bases. Germline V CDR1 and CDR2: MNHEY, SVGEGT. The CDR3 spans 15 residues. The ends lost 5 bases at V and 6 bases at J; junction bases unmatched: 7. CDR3: CASSLDRGPSQPQHF. The CDR3 DNA reads TGTGCCAGCAGTCTTGACAGGGGGCCTTCTCAGCCCCAGCATTTT.

The chain carries TRBV4-3 and TRBJ2-5; 8 nucleotides align to TRBD2. Germline assignment: CDR1 LGHNA and CDR2 YSLEER. The CDR3 covers 17 residues. V shed 0 bases and J 4 bases; nucleotides not matched to a gene: 10. The CDR3 loop is CASSQEFWRGDGETQYF. DNA of the CDR3: TGCGCCAGCAGCCAAGAATTTTGGCGGGGGGATGGAGAGACCCAGTACTTC.

This chain links TRBV19 with TRBJ1-5; D gene ambiguous. CDR3 length equals 13 residues. Germline loops: CDR1 LNHDA, CDR2 SQIVND (reference sequence). The V gene lost 10 bases and the J gene lost 0 bases, with 10 bases spanning the gap. This CDR3 reads CATTKYSNQPQHF. The CDR3 bases are TGTGCCACGACAAAGTATAGCAATCAGCCCCAGCATTTT.

The rearrangement uses TRBV9 and TRBJ1-1, with 7 nucleotides matching TRBD1. This CDR3 has 15 amino acids. V lost 4 bases, J lost 2 bases, and 8 bases stayed unmatched. The V gene's germline CDR1 is SGDLS and CDR2 YYNGEE. In DNA form, the CDR3 reads TGTGCCAGCAGCCCCCGGACAGGTGGTAACACTGAAGCTTTCTTT. It codes for CASSPRTGGNTEAFF.

This clone appeared a single time. This chain connects TRBV24-1 to TRBJ1-2, with D possibly TRBD1 on 6 matching bases. V gave up 9 bases and J gave up 2 bases, with 12 bases separating them. This CDR3 has 13 residues. CDR1 is KGHDR, CDR2 SFDVKD, per germline. DNA of the CDR3: TGTGCCACCGGAACAGGGACGAACTATGGCTACACCTTC. This gives the protein CATGTGTNYGYTF.

V is TRBV9 and J is TRBJ1-1; the match to TRBD1 covers 7 bases. This CDR3 spans 17 amino acids. Trimming at V came to 1 base and at J to 5 bases, leaving 14 bases not matched to a gene. CDR1 is SGDLS, CDR2 YYNGEE, per germline. CDR3 in amino acids: CASSVNSRTGQRTEAFF. The CDR3 DNA follows: TGTGCCAGCAGCGTAAATTCAAGGACAGGACAGAGGACTGAAGCTTTCTTT.

The gene calls are TRBV4-3 and TRBJ1-1, with D perhaps TRBD1 (5 bases). This CDR3 is built from 14 residues. Per the germline V gene, CDR1 is LGHNA and CDR2 is YSLEER. Trimming cost V 2 bases and J 4 bases, with 11 bases left between them. Here the CDR3 DNA reads TGCGCCAGCAGCCAACTGACAGAGAGCACTGAAGCTTTCTTT. Translated, it gives CASSQLTESTEAFF.

This chain connects TRBV5-1 to TRBJ1-4; 7 nucleotides align to TRBD1. The CDR3 covers 15 residues. V lost 4 bases to trimming and J lost 8 bases; unmatched junction nucleotides: 11. CDR1 and CDR2 (germline): SGHRS, YFSETQ. The CDR3 DNA sequence: TGCGCCAGCAGCGTAACAGGGGAGTGGAGGGAAAAACTGTTTTTT. Translated: CASSVTGEWREKLFF.

This sequence joins TRBV24-1 and TRBJ1-5; D gene unclear. This CDR3 is 15 amino acids long. Looked up from germline, CDR1 is KGHDR and CDR2 is SFDVKD. V was pared by 2 bases and J by 9 bases, with 16 bases between. In DNA, the CDR3 is TGTGCCACCAGTGATTCAGGCCTTATCCGGGGGCCCCAGCATTTT. It translates to CATSDSGLIRGPQHF.

The count of this clone is one. The V and J genes are TRBV7-2 and TRBJ2-7; D is uncertain. V dropped 1 base and J dropped 5 bases, with 15 bases sitting between them. The CDR3 has 15 residues. The germline CDR1 and CDR2 sequences are SGHTA and FQGNSA. The DNA of the CDR3 is TGTGCCAGCAGCTTAGTTGTCTATCCCCCCAACGAGCAGTACTTC. Translation gives CASSLVVYPPNEQYF.

The rearrangement links TRBV6-2 or TRBV6-3 to TRBJ2-5; maybe TRBD2 (7 bases). Trimming removed 5 bases from V and 6 bases from J, with 19 bases in between. The CDR3 has 15 residues. Germline assignment: CDR1 MNHEY and CDR2 SVGEGT. The CDR3 region has the DNA TGTGCCAGCAGTAGGGTTGGGGGGGCCACGAAGACCCAGTACTTC. This encodes CASSRVGGATKTQYF.

As DNA, the CDR3 is TGTGCCAGCAGCTTGGGACAGCGGACCTTCTACGAGCAGTACTTC. This translates into CASSLGQRTFYEQYF. The chain employs TRBV7-6 and TRBJ2-7; 7 bases are shared with TRBD1. CDR1 and CDR2 from the germline V gene are SGHVS and FNYEAQ. The V segment lost 3 bases and the J segment 3 bases; nucleotides outside the gene matches: 8. There are 15 residues in the CDR3.

The CDR3 loop is CASMSRGGNEQFF. CDR3 sequence (DNA): TGTGCCAGTATGAGCCGGGGTGGCAATGAGCAGTTCTTC. V usage is TRBV19 and J usage is TRBJ2-1, with D perhaps TRBD2 (5 bases). Deletions cut 7 bases from V and 6 bases from J, with 13 bases between. CDR1 is LNHDA and CDR2 is SQIVND in the germline V gene (reference sequence). The CDR3 totals 13 residues.

The chain couples TRBV6-1 to TRBJ2-2, with 7 bases that match TRBD1. The CDR3 covers 16 residues. The germline CDR1 and CDR2 sequences are MNHNS and SASEGT. The J segment lost 4 bases and the V segment lost 2 bases, leaving 7 bases of the junction unmatched. In DNA form, the CDR3 reads TGTGCCAGCAGTGAACTACAGGGGCAGGGCACCGGGGAGCTGTTTTTT. Amino acids: CASSELQGQGTGELFF.

The V and J genes are TRBV19 and TRBJ1-2; D is perhaps TRBD1 (5 bases). This CDR3 is built from 13 residues. The germline V gene has CDR1 LNHDA and CDR2 SQIVND (reference sequence). Trimming took 5 bases from V and 1 from J, leaving 8 bases between them. The CDR3 spells CASSFQGNYGYTF. In DNA form, the CDR3 reads TGTGCCAGTAGTTTCCAGGGTAACTATGGCTACACCTTC.

V usage is TRBV23-1 and J usage is TRBJ1-2, with D unclear. TRBV23-1 is annotated as an ORF whose role is uncertain. Trimming removed 4 bases at V and 3 bases at J, with 24 bases between. This CDR3 comprises 18 residues. CDR3 amino acids: CASSRSPTKPLKYYGYTF. The CDR3 nucleotides read TGCGCCAGCAGTCGGTCCCCTACTAAACCCCTGAAGTACTATGGCTACACCTTC.